A single sample gave rise to the 15 T cell receptor beta chains below, sequenced in a study of blood T cell repertoires in COVID-19. Profiled with immunoSEQ multiplex PCR; TCRdb holds only in-frame clones, not every one. The sample has about 350,000 clones; less than 90% are singletons. Sequenced input: PBMCs or T cells enriched from blood (not recorded which). All receptors derive from a woman younger than 45 who had recovered from COVID-19.

The J gene is TRBJ2-4, the V gene TRBV5-6; 9 bases align to TRBD1. The CDR3 length is 17 residues. Germline values: CDR1 SGHDT, CDR2 YYEEEE. J was trimmed by 1 base and V by 5 bases; bases with no gene match: 10. CDR3 coding DNA: TGTGCCAGCAGGATACGGACAGGGGAGTTGGCCAAAAACATTCAGTACTTC. Its protein product is CASRIRTGELAKNIQYF.

This clone turned up a few times. The chain has TRBV2 and TRBJ2-7; 12 nucleotides agree with TRBD1. Germline CDR1 and CDR2: SNHLY and FYNNEI. This CDR3 is 14 amino acids long. The V segment lost 8 bases and the J segment 5 bases; nucleotides outside the gene matches: 7. This chain's CDR3 is CASWGDRGPHEQYF. DNA of the CDR3: TGTGCCAGCTGGGGGGACAGGGGGCCCCACGAGCAGTACTTC.

CDR3 DNA sequence: TGTGCCAGCAGCTTGGCTCGGGTCCCCATGACCTACGAGCAGTACTTC. Amino acids: CASSLARVPMTYEQYF. This chain links TRBV5-8 with TRBJ2-7; D uncertain. Trimming removed 0 bases at V and 2 bases at J, with 15 bases between. CDR3 length: 16 amino acids. Looked up from germline, CDR1 is SGHTS and CDR2 is YDEGEE.

This chain uses TRBV6-6 with TRBJ1-1; the D gene is possibly TRBD1 (5 bases). The CDR3 contains 14 residues. Germline assignment: CDR1 MNHNY and CDR2 SVGAGI (reference sequence). Trimming removed 0 bases from V and 6 bases from J, with 11 bases in between. The CDR3: CASSYSGTRSEAFF. The DNA for the CDR3 is TGTGCCAGCAGTTACTCCGGGACTCGTTCTGAAGCTTTCTTT.

This chain joins TRBV9 and TRBJ2-7; tentative D call: TRBD2 (5 bases). With 0 bases removed from V and 4 bases from J, the gap between germline ends came to 14 bases. The CDR3 has 15 residues. Germline values: CDR1 SGDLS, CDR2 YYNGEE. CDR3 in amino acids: CASSVGASSFYEQYF. Written as DNA, the CDR3 is TGTGCCAGCAGCGTAGGGGCTAGCTCTTTTTACGAGCAGTACTTC.

The V call is TRBV5-5, the J call TRBJ2-7, with 9 nucleotides matching TRBD2. The CDR3 totals 17 residues. Germline loops: CDR1 SGHKS, CDR2 YYEKEE (reference sequence). Losses at the gene ends were 3 bases for V and 4 bases for J; bases not matched to a gene: 14. The CDR3 DNA sequence: TGTGCCAGCAGCTGGATAGCGGGGGTTACGCTAACTTACGAGCAGTACTTC. Its translation: CASSWIAGVTLTYEQYF.

The chain is built from TRBV3-1 (or the pseudogene TRBV3-2) and TRBJ1-2; a possible D gene is TRBD1 (5 bases). With 4 bases removed from V and 2 bases from J, the gap between germline ends came to 26 bases. CDR1 is LGHDT, CDR2 YNNKEL, per germline (reference sequence). The CDR3 runs to 19 residues. In DNA form, the CDR3 reads TGTGCCAGCAGCCTAAAAAAGGGGTCGGGCAGTTCCCGAAACTATGGCTACACCTTC. Protein product: CASSLKKGSGSSRNYGYTF.

V and J are TRBV19 and TRBJ2-4; TRBD2 is a possible D gene (6 bases). The CDR3 contains 15 residues. V lost 4 bases and J lost 1, with 11 bases in between. Germline CDR1 and CDR2: LNHDA and SQIVND (reference sequence). The CDR3 protein is CASSRGEFAKNIQYF. In nucleotides, the CDR3 is TGTGCCAGTAGTAGGGGGGAGTTTGCCAAAAACATTCAGTACTTC.

This clone was detected once. V gene TRBV6-5 combines with J gene TRBJ2-5; TRBD1 is a possible D gene (6 bases). This CDR3 region has 14 residues. V was trimmed by 6 bases and J by 5 bases, leaving 16 bases between them. Germline V gene sequence: CDR1 MNHEY, CDR2 SVGAGI. The CDR3 is CASSPVLGAETQYF. The CDR3, as DNA: TGTGCCAGCAGCCCCGTGTTGGGGGCGGAGACCCAGTACTTC.

This clone was found once. The rearrangement joins TRBV15 to TRBJ1-4; 8 positions match TRBD1. The length of the CDR3 is 15 residues. The ends lost 1 base at V and 8 bases at J; junction bases unmatched: 6. Looked up from germline, CDR1 is LNHNV and CDR2 is YYDKDF (reference sequence). CDR3 region: CATSRGAGGSEKLFF. DNA of the CDR3: TGTGCCACCAGCAGAGGGGCAGGGGGCTCAGAAAAACTGTTTTTT.

This chain uses TRBV12-3 or TRBV12-4 with TRBJ1-2; no firm D call. The CDR3 runs 13 residues. V was shortened by 6 bases and J by 0 bases, with 8 bases between the two germline ends. The CDR3 loop reads CASSEGANYGYTF. The CDR3 DNA is TGTGCCAGCAGCGAGGGAGCTAACTATGGCTACACCTTC.

The V and J genes are TRBV2 and TRBJ1-1; a weak D match, TRBD1 (6 bases). The length of the CDR3 is 15 residues. V was pared by 7 bases and J by 1 base, with 16 bases between. Germline V lookup: CDR1 SNHLY, CDR2 FYNNEI. CDR3 loop: CASINSGHPNTEAFF. CDR3 nucleotide sequence: TGTGCCAGCATTAATTCGGGACACCCGAACACTGAAGCTTTCTTT.

V and J are TRBV2 and TRBJ1-5, with D possibly matching TRBD1 (5 bases). CDR3 length: 14 amino acids. V lost 6 bases and J 0 bases, leaving 9 bases between the germline ends. Germline V gene lookup returns CDR1 SNHLY and CDR2 FYNNEI. The CDR3 loop is CASRTDFSNQPQHF. Here the CDR3 DNA reads TGTGCCAGCAGGACAGATTTTAGCAATCAGCCCCAGCATTTT.

The chain is built from TRBV28 and TRBJ1-2; D is uncertain. Germline lookup yields CDR1 MDHEN and CDR2 SYDVKM. The CDR3 extends over 12 amino acids. V gave up 7 bases and J gave up 6 bases, with 12 bases separating them. The CDR3 bases are TGTGCCAGCACGGCCGGAGGTAATGGCTACACCTTC. This translates into CASTAGGNGYTF.

V usage is TRBV2 and J usage is TRBJ1-2; TRBD1 agrees at 7 bases. V lost 7 bases to trimming and J lost 3 bases; unmatched junction nucleotides: 5. Germline-derived CDR1 and CDR2 are SNHLY and FYNNEI. The CDR3 extends over 13 amino acids. The CDR3 sequence is CASTGTVHYGYTF. In DNA, the CDR3 is TGTGCCAGCACTGGGACAGTACACTATGGCTACACCTTC.